The 20 T cell receptor beta chains given below trace back to one sample, sequenced in a study of blood T cell repertoires in COVID-19. Profiling relied on immunoSEQ multiplex PCR, and the TCRdb table lists in-frame clones only, not all of them. The table includes about 250,000 clones, roughly 80% detected once. The sequencing sample was made of peripheral blood. Receptors originate from an elderly man with acute or convalescent COVID-19.

V is TRBV12-3 or TRBV12-4 and J is TRBJ1-1; D gene uncertain. The V gene lost 3 bases and the J gene lost 0 bases, with 5 bases spanning the gap. This CDR3 contains 13 residues. The CDR3 loop is CASSFGMNTEAFF. The CDR3 nucleotides are TGTGCCAGCAGTTTCGGTATGAACACTGAAGCTTTCTTT.

The chain couples TRBV7-6 to TRBJ2-3; D perhaps matches TRBD1 (5 bases). The CDR3 length is 15 residues. V was pared by 5 bases and J by 0 bases, with 12 bases between. The germline CDR1 and CDR2 sequences are SGHVS and FNYEAQ. The CDR3 DNA reads TGTGCCAGCAGCCGCCTAGGGGCTAGCACAGATACGCAGTATTTT. Translation gives CASSRLGASTDTQYF. Looking up the rest from reference TRBV7-6 and TRBJ2-3 gives the full variable domain: GAGVSQSPRYKVTKRGQDVALRCDPISGHVSLYWYRQALGQGPEFLTYFNYEAQQDKSGLPNDRFSAERPEGSISTLTIQRTEQRDSAMYRCASSRLGASTDTQYFGPGTRLTVL.

The chain employs TRBV10-3 and TRBJ1-1, with D hard to call. V shed 4 bases and J shed 6 bases, with 9 bases lying between them. The germline V gene has CDR1 ENHRY and CDR2 SYGVKD. The CDR3 consists of 12 residues. CDR3 DNA: TGTGCCATCAGTGGCGATCTATCTGAAGCTTTCTTT. Residues: CAISGDLSEAFF.

The J gene is TRBJ2-5, the V gene TRBV6-5; the D gene is possibly TRBD2 (5 bases). Trimming cost V 5 bases and J 5 bases, with 9 bases left between them. Germline assignment: CDR1 MNHEY and CDR2 SVGAGI. CDR3 length equals 12 residues. Here the CDR3 reads CASSQRGETQYF. CDR3 nucleotides: TGTGCCAGCAGTCAAAGAGGGGAGACCCAGTACTTC.

V is TRBV6-4 and J is TRBJ2-3; D unresolved. V dropped 5 bases and J dropped 3 bases, with 9 bases sitting between them. Per the germline V gene, CDR1 is MRHNA and CDR2 is SNTAGT. This CDR3 is 13 amino acids long. CDR3 sequence reads: CASSRVETDTQYF. In DNA form, the CDR3 reads TGTGCCAGCAGTCGTGTAGAGACAGATACGCAGTATTTT.

The chain has TRBV7-9 and TRBJ2-3; 9 bases match TRBD1. Germline CDR1 reads SEHNR; CDR2 reads FQNEAQ (reference sequence). The V segment lost 5 bases and the J segment 5 bases; nucleotides outside the gene matches: 5. CDR3 size: 14 residues. CDR3 DNA: TGTGCCAGCAGCCCTGGACAGGGGAGAGATACGCAGTATTTT. Protein product: CASSPGQGRDTQYF.

The chain has TRBV4-1 and TRBJ1-1; 8 positions match TRBD1. Per germline, CDR1 MGHRA and CDR2 YSYEKL. V shed 4 bases and J 1 base; nucleotides not matched to a gene: 5. The CDR3 runs to 15 residues. The CDR3 sequence: CASSPRDRRNTEAFF. CDR3 coding DNA: TGCGCCAGCAGCCCCCGGGACAGGAGGAACACTGAAGCTTTCTTT.

V and J are TRBV6-6 and TRBJ1-5; 8 nucleotides match TRBD1. The germline V gene has CDR1 MNHNY and CDR2 SVGAGI (reference sequence). V shed 5 bases, J shed 9 bases, and the junction held 12 bases outside the gene matches. This CDR3 contains 15 residues. For the CDR3, the DNA is TGTGCCAGCAGTACGACAGGGGTCACCCGCGGGCCCCAGCATTTT. This gives the protein CASSTTGVTRGPQHF.

This chain connects TRBV6-5 to TRBJ1-5; TRBD1 agrees at 7 bases. The CDR3 contains 13 residues. J was trimmed by 5 bases and V by 6 bases; bases with no gene match: 4. Germline V gene sequence: CDR1 MNHEY, CDR2 SVGAGI. The CDR3: CASSWDRYQPQHF. In DNA form, the CDR3 reads TGTGCCAGCAGCTGGGACAGATATCAGCCCCAGCATTTT.

J is TRBJ2-7 and V is TRBV3-1 (or the pseudogene TRBV3-2); D remains ambiguous. V was pared by 1 base and J by 7 bases, with 5 bases between. This CDR3 is 11 amino acids long. Germline V CDR1 and CDR2: LGHDT, YNNKEL (reference sequence). In DNA form, the CDR3 reads TGTGCCAGCAGCCAAGCACGGGAGCAGTACTTC. This codes for CASSQAREQYF.

This clone showed up just once. The CDR3 DNA reads as TGTGCCAGCAGCAAAGAATTATCTGGGCCTTATAGCAATCAGCCCCAGCATTTT. It is translated as CASSKELSGPYSNQPQHF. The V call is TRBV21-1, the J call TRBJ1-5; the table's D gene call, TRBD1, was not cross checked with the DNA. TRBV21-1 is deemed a pseudogene. This CDR3 contains 18 residues.

In its sample, this clone was seen once. The rearrangement uses TRBV5-1 and TRBJ2-5; 9 bases align to TRBD1. The ends lost 0 bases at V and 4 bases at J; junction bases unmatched: 4. In germline, CDR1 is SGHRS, CDR2 YFSETQ. The CDR3 is 15 amino acids. CDR3 coding DNA: TGCGCCAGCAGCTTGGAGGGACAGGGAGGAGAGACCCAGTACTTC. It translates to CASSLEGQGGETQYF.

CDR3 amino acids: CASTPGQGVDTQYF. The CDR3 DNA reads as TGTGCCAGCACCCCGGGACAGGGTGTAGATACGCAGTATTTT. J is TRBJ2-3 and V is TRBV25-1, with 9 bases identical to TRBD1. The CDR3 spans 14 residues. Germline lookup yields CDR1 MGHDK and CDR2 SYGVNS. The ends lost 7 bases at V and 5 bases at J; junction bases unmatched: 7.

This clone was picked up a small number of times. The CDR3 region has the DNA TGTGCCAGTACAAGGCAGGGCGGAACTGGCTTGAAGCAGCCCCAGCATTTT. It is translated as CASTRQGGTGLKQPQHF. The chain couples TRBV19 to TRBJ1-5, with D maybe TRBD1 (5 bases). Trimming pared 7 bases from V and 7 bases from J, leaving 26 bases between. The CDR3 runs to 17 residues. CDR1 LNHDA and CDR2 SQIVND come from the germline V gene (reference sequence).

The V gene is TRBV5-1, the J gene TRBJ1-1; D remains unclear. This CDR3 has 14 amino acids. Germline CDR1 and CDR2: SGHRS and YFSETQ. Trimming took off 0 bases at V and 4 bases at J, with 10 bases between the two ends. CDR3 loop: CASSLGPTATEAFF. Here the CDR3 DNA reads TGCGCCAGCAGCTTGGGCCCCACTGCCACTGAAGCTTTCTTT.

The chain employs TRBV28 and TRBJ2-3; 10 bases map to TRBD2. J lost 3 bases, V lost 6 bases, and 6 bases had no gene match. CDR3 length: 15 residues. The V gene's germline CDR1 is MDHEN and CDR2 SYDVKM. CDR3 loop: CASRRTSGMTDTQYF. CDR3 DNA: TGTGCCAGCAGGCGTACTAGCGGGATGACAGATACGCAGTATTTT.

The rearrangement joins TRBV12-3 or TRBV12-4 to TRBJ2-1; D may be TRBD1 (5 bases). The CDR3 contains 13 residues. With 5 bases removed from V and 1 base from J, the gap between germline ends came to 6 bases. CDR3 sequence: CASSKGSYNEQFF. CDR3 coding DNA: TGTGCCAGCAGTAAGGGGTCCTACAATGAGCAGTTCTTC.

The rearrangement joins TRBV5-4 to TRBJ2-3; 12 bases are shared with TRBD2. This CDR3 is 16 amino acids long. The V and J ends lost 4 bases and 1 base, in that order; junction bases with no gene match: 4. From germline, CDR1 is SGHNT and CDR2 YYREEE (reference sequence). The CDR3 region has the DNA TGTGCCAGCAGCCGTAGACTAGCGGGGGGCACAGATACGCAGTATTTT. Translating gives CASSRRLAGGTDTQYF.

This clone was detected only once. This sequence joins TRBV7-3 and TRBJ2-3; D is uncertain. V lost 2 bases, J lost 0 bases, and 6 bases lay in between. Germline CDR1 reads SGHTA; CDR2 reads FQGTGA. The CDR3 totals 14 residues. The CDR3 loop is CASSLSKSTDTQYF. DNA for the CDR3: TGTGCCAGCAGCTTATCAAAAAGCACAGATACGCAGTATTTT. Filled out from reference TRBV7-3 and TRBJ2-3, the complete variable domain reads GAGVSQTPSNKVTEKGKYVELRCDPISGHTALYWYRQSLGQGPEFLIYFQGTGAADDSGLPNDRFFAVRPEGSVSTLKIQRTERGDSAVYLCASSLSKSTDTQYFGPGTRLTVL.

The chain uses TRBV5-1 and TRBJ2-6; maybe TRBD1 (5 bases). V lost 2 bases, J lost 0 bases, and 18 bases lay in between. Germline values: CDR1 SGHRS, CDR2 YFSETQ. CDR3 size: 19 residues. Written as DNA, the CDR3 is TGCGCCAGCAGCTTTCGACAGAGAGCATCACTCTCTGGGGCCAACGTCCTGACTTTC. Its translation: CASSFRQRASLSGANVLTF.